The clone carrying this TCR beta chain appeared a single time. The data belong to a study of response to subunit inactivated influenza vaccine. Using its own MiXCR run on the RT-PCR reads, TCRdb lists one record per CDR3 protein. This table has over 300,000 distinct CDR3 sequences, about a fifth appearing once. Germline V gene data show CDR1 as MNHEY and CDR2 as SVGAGI. The CDR3 is made up of 12 amino acids. V dropped 6 bases and J dropped 15 bases, with 17 bases sitting between them. The chain uses TRBV6-5 and TRBJ2-2, with a weak D call TRBD2 (6 bases). The sample consisted of PBMCs from blood, taken approximately 20 months after vaccination. The sequence derives from a man between 45 and 75 years old who received an inactivated influenza vaccine. The DNA of the CDR3 is TGTGCCAGCAGCCCCGGGACTCCGAAAATGTTTTTT. Translating gives CASSPGTPKMFF.